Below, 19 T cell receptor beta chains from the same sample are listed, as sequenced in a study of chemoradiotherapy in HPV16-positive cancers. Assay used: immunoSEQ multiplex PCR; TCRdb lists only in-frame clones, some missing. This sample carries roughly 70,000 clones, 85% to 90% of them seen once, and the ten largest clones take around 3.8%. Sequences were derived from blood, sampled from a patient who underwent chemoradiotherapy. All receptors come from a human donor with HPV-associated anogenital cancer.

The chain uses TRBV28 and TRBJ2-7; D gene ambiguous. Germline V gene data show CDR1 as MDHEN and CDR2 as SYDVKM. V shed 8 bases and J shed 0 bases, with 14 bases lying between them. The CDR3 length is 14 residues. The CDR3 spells CASVVSGLSYEQYF. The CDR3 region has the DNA TGTGCCAGCGTAGTGTCGGGCCTCTCCTACGAGCAGTACTTC.

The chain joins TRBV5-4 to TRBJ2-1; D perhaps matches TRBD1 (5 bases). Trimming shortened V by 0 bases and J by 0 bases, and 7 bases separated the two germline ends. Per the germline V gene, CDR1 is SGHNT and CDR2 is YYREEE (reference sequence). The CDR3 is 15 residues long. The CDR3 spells CASSLDRSSYNEQFF. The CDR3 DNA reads TGTGCCAGCAGCTTGGACAGGAGCTCCTACAATGAGCAGTTCTTC.

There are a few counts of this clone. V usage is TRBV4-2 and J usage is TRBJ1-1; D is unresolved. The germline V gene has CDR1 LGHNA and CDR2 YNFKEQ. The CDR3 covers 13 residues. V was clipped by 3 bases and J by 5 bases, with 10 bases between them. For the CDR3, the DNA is TGTGCCAGCAGCCATTTAGGACGTACTGAAGCTTTCTTT. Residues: CASSHLGRTEAFF.

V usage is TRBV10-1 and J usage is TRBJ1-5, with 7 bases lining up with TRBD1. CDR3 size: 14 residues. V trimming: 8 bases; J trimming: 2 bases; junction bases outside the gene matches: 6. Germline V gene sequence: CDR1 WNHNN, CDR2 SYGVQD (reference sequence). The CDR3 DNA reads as TGCGCCAGCGGTACAGGGGTTGGCAATCAGCCCCAGCATTTT. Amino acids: CASGTGVGNQPQHF.

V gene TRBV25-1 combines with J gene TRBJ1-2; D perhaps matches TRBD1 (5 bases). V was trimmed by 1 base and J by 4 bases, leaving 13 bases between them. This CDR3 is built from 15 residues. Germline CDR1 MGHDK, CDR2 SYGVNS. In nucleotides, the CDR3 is TGTGCCAGCAGTGAATCCGGGCAGGGACCCTATGGCTACACCTTC. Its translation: CASSESGQGPYGYTF.

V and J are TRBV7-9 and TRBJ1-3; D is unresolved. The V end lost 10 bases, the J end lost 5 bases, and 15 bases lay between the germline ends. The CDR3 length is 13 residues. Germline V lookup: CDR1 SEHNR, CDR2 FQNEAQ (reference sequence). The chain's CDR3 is CATRPRQRNTIYF. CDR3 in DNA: TGTGCCACCCGGCCTAGGCAACGAAACACCATATATTTT. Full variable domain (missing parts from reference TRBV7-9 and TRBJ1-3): DTGVSQNPRHKITKRGQNVTFRCDPISEHNRLYWYRQTLGQGPEFLTYFQNEAQLEKSRLLSDRFSAERPKGSFSTLEIQRTEQGDSAMYLCATRPRQRNTIYFGEGSWLTVV.

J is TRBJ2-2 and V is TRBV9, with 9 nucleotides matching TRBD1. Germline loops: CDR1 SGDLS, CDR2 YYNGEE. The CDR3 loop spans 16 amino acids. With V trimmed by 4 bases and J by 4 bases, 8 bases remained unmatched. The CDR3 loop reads CASSLAGTGSTGELFF. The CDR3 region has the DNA TGTGCCAGCAGCCTCGCCGGGACAGGGAGCACCGGGGAGCTGTTTTTT.

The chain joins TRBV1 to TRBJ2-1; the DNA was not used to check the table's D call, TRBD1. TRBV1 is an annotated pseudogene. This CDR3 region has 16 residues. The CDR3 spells CTSSPQRTGNANEQFF. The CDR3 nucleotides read TGCACCAGCAGCCCCCAGAGGACAGGGAACGCGAATGAGCAGTTCTTC.

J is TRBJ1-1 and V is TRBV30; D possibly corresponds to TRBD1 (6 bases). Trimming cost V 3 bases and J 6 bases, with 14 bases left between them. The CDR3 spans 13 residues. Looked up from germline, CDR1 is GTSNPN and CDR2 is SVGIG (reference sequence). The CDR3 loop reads CAWRDSDWAEAFF. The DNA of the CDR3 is TGTGCCTGGAGGGACAGCGATTGGGCTGAAGCTTTCTTT.

For the CDR3, the DNA is TGTGCCAGCAGTTTTATTCGGCTCCGCGACCACTATGGCTACACCTTC. Its protein product is CASSFIRLRDHYGYTF. The chain links TRBV28 to TRBJ1-2; D is unresolved. In germline, CDR1 is MDHEN, CDR2 SYDVKM. The CDR3 is made up of 16 amino acids. V lost 3 bases and J lost 3, with 17 bases in between.

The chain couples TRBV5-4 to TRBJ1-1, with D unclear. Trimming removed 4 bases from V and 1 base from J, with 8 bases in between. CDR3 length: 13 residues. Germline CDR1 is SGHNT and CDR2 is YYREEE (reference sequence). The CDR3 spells CASSPSGNTEAFF. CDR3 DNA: TGTGCCAGCAGCCCTAGTGGGAACACTGAAGCTTTCTTT.

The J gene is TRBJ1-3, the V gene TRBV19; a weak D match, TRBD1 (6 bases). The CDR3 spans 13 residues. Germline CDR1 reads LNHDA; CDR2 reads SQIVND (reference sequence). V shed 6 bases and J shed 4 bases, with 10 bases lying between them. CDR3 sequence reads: CASSWTAGNTIYF. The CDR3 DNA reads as TGTGCCAGTAGCTGGACAGCAGGAAACACCATATATTTT.

The CDR3 DNA sequence: TGTGCCAGCCGGGATCAGGCCCACTATGGCTACACCTTC. Its translation is CASRDQAHYGYTF. The gene calls are TRBV6-1 and TRBJ1-2; D is unclear. The CDR3 is 13 amino acids. Trimming took 8 bases from V and 3 from J, leaving 13 bases between them. CDR1 is MNHNS and CDR2 is SASEGT in the germline V gene.

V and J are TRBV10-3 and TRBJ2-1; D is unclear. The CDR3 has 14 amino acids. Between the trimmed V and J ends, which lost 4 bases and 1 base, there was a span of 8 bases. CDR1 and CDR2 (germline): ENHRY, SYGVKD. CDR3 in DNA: TGTGCCATCAGTGGGCGGTCTTCCTACAATGAGCAGTTCTTC. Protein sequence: CAISGRSSYNEQFF.

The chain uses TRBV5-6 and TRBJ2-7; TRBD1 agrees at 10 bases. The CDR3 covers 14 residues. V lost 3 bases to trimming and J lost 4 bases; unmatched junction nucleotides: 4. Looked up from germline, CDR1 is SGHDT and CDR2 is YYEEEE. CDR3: CASSWGQGRYEQYF. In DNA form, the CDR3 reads TGTGCCAGCAGCTGGGGACAGGGGAGATACGAGCAGTACTTC.

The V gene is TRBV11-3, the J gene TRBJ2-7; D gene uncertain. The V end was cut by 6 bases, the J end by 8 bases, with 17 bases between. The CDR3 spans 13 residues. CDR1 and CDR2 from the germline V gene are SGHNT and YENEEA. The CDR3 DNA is TGTGCCAGCAGTCTTAGTGGGATGGGGAAGCAGTACTTC. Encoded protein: CASSLSGMGKQYF. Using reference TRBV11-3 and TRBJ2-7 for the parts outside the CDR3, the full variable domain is EAGVVQSPRYKIIEKKQPVAFWCNPISGHNTLYWYLQNLGQGPELLIRYENEEAVDDSQLPKDRFSAERLKGVDSTLKIQPAELGDSAVYLCASSLSGMGKQYFGPGTRLTVT.

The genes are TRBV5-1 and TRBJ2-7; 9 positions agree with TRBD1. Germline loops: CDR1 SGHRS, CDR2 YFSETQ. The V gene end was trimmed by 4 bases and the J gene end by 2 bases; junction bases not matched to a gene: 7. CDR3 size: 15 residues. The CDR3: CASSPGQGTTYEQYF. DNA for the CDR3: TGCGCCAGCAGCCCGGGACAGGGAACCACCTACGAGCAGTACTTC.

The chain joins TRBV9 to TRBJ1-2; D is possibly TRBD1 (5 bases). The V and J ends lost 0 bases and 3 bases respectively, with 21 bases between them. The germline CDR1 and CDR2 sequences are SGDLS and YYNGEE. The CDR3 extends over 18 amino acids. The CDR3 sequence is CASSVDRAGKWFDYGYTF. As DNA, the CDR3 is TGTGCCAGCAGCGTAGATCGGGCAGGGAAATGGTTCGACTATGGCTACACCTTC.

The CDR3 DNA follows: TGCAGCGTTGATCAGGGAAATGAGCAGTTCTTC. Amino acid sequence: CSVDQGNEQFF. The chain is built from TRBV29-1 and TRBJ2-1; tentatively, D is TRBD1 (5 bases). The V and J ends lost 3 bases and 7 bases respectively, with 7 bases between them. The CDR3 runs 11 residues. The germline gives CDR1 SQVTM, CDR2 ANQGSEA.